Presented here are 18 T cell receptor beta chains from one specimen sequenced in a study of neurological immune-mediated disorders. TCRdb reprocessed the 5' RACE reads via MiXCR and lists one record per CDR3 protein. The profile shows tens of thousands of distinct CDR3 sequences, roughly 2.5% of them singletons. Sequenced input: PBMCs. The origin of the receptors is a man aged 45 to 65 with multiple sclerosis.

The chain employs TRBV19 and TRBJ1-5; D is uncertain. With 5 bases removed from V and 7 bases from J, the gap between germline ends came to 15 bases. The germline V gene encodes CDR1 LNHDA and CDR2 SQIVND (reference sequence). CDR3 length: 14 amino acids. Here the CDR3 DNA reads TGTGCCAGTAGTCAGGTTTGGGGAGGGCAGCCCCAGCATTTT. Protein sequence: CASSQVWGGQPQHF.

This clonotype came up a few times. Likely a read error: the CDR3 ends without its conserved phenylalanine or tryptophan. The chain joins TRBV7-2 to TRBJ2-5, with 7 bases identical to TRBD2. The CDR3 consists of 13 residues. CDR1 and CDR2 (germline): SGHTA, FQGNSA. J gave up 3 bases and V 5 bases, and 3 bases lay outside the gene matches. The CDR3 DNA reads as TGTGCCAGCAGCCGCGGGAGAGAAGAGACCCAGTACAAC. Encoded protein: CASSRGREETQYN.

This clonotype has a count of ten or more. The V call is TRBV12-3 or TRBV12-4, the J call TRBJ2-3; 9 bases are shared with TRBD1. The CDR3 extends over 14 amino acids. The V gene end was trimmed by 10 bases and the J gene end by 1 base; junction bases not matched to a gene: 6. DNA of the CDR3: TGTGCCACCACAGGGGGCTTCGGCACAGATACGCAGTATTTT. Its protein is CATTGGFGTDTQYF.

This clonotype appeared many times. V is TRBV6-5 and J is TRBJ1-4; unclear D gene. The CDR3 consists of 15 residues. V dropped 5 bases and J dropped 0 bases, with 10 bases sitting between them. Germline V gene lookup returns CDR1 MNHEY and CDR2 SVGAGI. CDR3 residues: CASSAMSATNEKLFF. The CDR3 DNA is TGTGCCAGCAGTGCCATGTCTGCAACTAATGAAAAACTGTTTTTT.

This clonotype was recorded many times. CDR3 amino acids: CSATGSWDEQYF. Written as DNA, the CDR3 is TGCAGTGCTACAGGGTCCTGGGACGAGCAGTACTTC. The V gene is TRBV20-1, the J gene TRBJ2-7; D is possibly TRBD1 (5 bases). V lost 4 bases, J lost 5 bases, and 12 bases lay in between. The CDR3 loop spans 12 amino acids. Germline CDR1 and CDR2: DFQATT and SNEGSKA (reference sequence).

This clonotype was observed many times. The chain uses TRBV12-3 or TRBV12-4 and TRBJ2-1; 7 nucleotides align to TRBD1. The CDR3 covers 15 residues. With 6 bases clipped from V and 3 bases from J, the junction kept 8 bases outside the gene matches. CDR3 in amino acids: CASSSGQPFYNEQFF. CDR3 nucleotides: TGTGCCAGCAGCTCGGGACAGCCGTTCTACAATGAGCAGTTCTTC.

This clonotype has at least ten counts. The genes are TRBV20-1 and TRBJ2-1; the match to TRBD2 covers 7 bases. V shed 1 base and J 0 bases; nucleotides not matched to a gene: 3. The CDR3 is made up of 15 amino acids. Germline V CDR1 and CDR2: DFQATT, SNEGSKA (reference sequence). As DNA, the CDR3 is TGCAGTGCTAGAGGAGCGGGGAGCTCCTACAATGAGCAGTTCTTC. Its protein product is CSARGAGSSYNEQFF.

This clonotype was counted many times. The V and J genes are TRBV30 and TRBJ2-1; 9 bases match TRBD1. The CDR3 runs 14 residues. V shed 3 bases, J shed 5 bases, and the junction held 5 bases outside the gene matches. CDR1 is GTSNPN and CDR2 is SVGIG in the germline V gene (reference sequence). The CDR3 DNA reads as TGTGCCTGGAGGGACTGGACAGGGGACAATGAGCAGTTCTTC. Translated, it gives CAWRDWTGDNEQFF.

At least ten counts were recorded for this clonotype. This rearrangement joins TRBV6-5 to TRBJ2-1; TRBD1 agrees at 10 bases. The CDR3 extends over 15 amino acids. Losses at the gene ends were 5 bases for V and 6 bases for J; bases not matched to a gene: 7. Germline CDR1 MNHEY, CDR2 SVGAGI. The CDR3 reads CASSQRQGARNEQFF. In nucleotides, the CDR3 is TGTGCCAGCAGTCAGCGACAGGGGGCCCGCAATGAGCAGTTCTTC.

This clonotype was detected ten times or more. The V gene is TRBV7-2, the J gene TRBJ1-2; D remains ambiguous. CDR3 length: 15 amino acids. V lost 1 base, J lost 1 base, and 10 bases lay in between. The germline V gene has CDR1 SGHTA and CDR2 FQGNSA. As DNA, the CDR3 is TGTGCCAGCAGCTTAGGCCGAGGCAGTAACTATGGCTACACCTTC. Translated: CASSLGRGSNYGYTF.

This clonotype was recorded at least ten times. The V call is TRBV20-1, the J call TRBJ1-2, with 7 bases aligning to TRBD1. Trimming removed 0 bases from V and 4 bases from J; junction bases left unmatched: 5. Germline V gene lookup returns CDR1 DFQATT and CDR2 SNEGSKA (reference sequence). The length of the CDR3 is 14 residues. For the CDR3, the DNA is TGCAGTGCTAGAGACCACAGGGGCGGCTATGGCTACACCTTC. It yields the protein CSARDHRGGYGYTF.

At least ten counts were recorded for this clonotype. The CDR3 nucleotides read TGTGCCAGCAGTCCCGGGATAAGCCAGGGCTACACCTTC. Protein product: CASSPGISQGYTF. The V and J genes are TRBV6-5 and TRBJ1-2; D is ambiguous. The CDR3 consists of 13 residues. Deletions cut 5 bases from V and 8 bases from J, with 15 bases between. Germline CDR1 is MNHEY and CDR2 is SVGAGI.

In this sample, this clonotype turned up many times. V usage is TRBV12-3 or TRBV12-4 and J usage is TRBJ1-2, with TRBD1 as a possible D gene (5 bases). The CDR3 extends over 13 amino acids. V was shortened by 7 bases and J by 5 bases, with 14 bases between the two germline ends. The CDR3 DNA reads TGTGCCAGCACCCGGGACCGCCCTTATGGCTACACCTTC. This translates into CASTRDRPYGYTF.

This clonotype was observed many times. The V call is TRBV6-5, the J call TRBJ2-2, with 7 bases identical to TRBD1. V shed 7 bases and J 3 bases; nucleotides not matched to a gene: 5. Germline lookup yields CDR1 MNHEY and CDR2 SVGAGI. The CDR3 extends over 14 amino acids. Here the CDR3 reads CASTAGTDTGELFF. Written as DNA, the CDR3 is TGTGCCAGCACTGCCGGGACAGACACCGGGGAGCTGTTTTTT.

This clonotype was seen at least ten times. The CDR3 bases are TGTGCCAGCAGCCTTAGAACGGGACTAAACACAGATACGCAGTATTTT. It yields the protein CASSLRTGLNTDTQYF. The chain joins TRBV14 to TRBJ2-3, with TRBD2 identical over 7 bases. CDR1 is SGHDN, CDR2 FVKESK, per germline. CDR3 length equals 16 residues. Unmatched junction bases numbered 9, after V lost 4 bases and J lost 2 bases.

The chain employs TRBV18 and TRBJ2-5; D unclear. CDR3 size: 13 residues. CDR1 and CDR2 (germline): KGHSH, LQKENI. V was clipped by 0 bases and J by 7 bases, with 9 bases between them. The CDR3 nucleotides are TGTGCCAGCTCACCACCGAGTGGTCGGACCCAGTACTTC. Translated: CASSPPSGRTQYF.

In this sample, this clonotype turned up many times. CDR3 residues: CASSRLGGSSYNEQFF. Here the CDR3 DNA reads TGTGCCAGCAGCCGTCTGGGGGGAAGCTCCTACAATGAGCAGTTCTTC. The chain links TRBV9 to TRBJ2-1; maybe TRBD2 (6 bases). The CDR3 has 16 residues. The germline V and J ends were trimmed by 4 bases and 0 bases, with 14 bases remaining between them. Germline loops: CDR1 SGDLS, CDR2 YYNGEE.

At least ten counts were recorded for this clonotype. In DNA, the CDR3 is TGTGCCAGCAGCCTAAGCAGACAGGACTATGGCTACACCTTC. It encodes CASSLSRQDYGYTF. The chain links TRBV12-3 or TRBV12-4 to TRBJ1-2; weak D call: TRBD1 (6 bases). This CDR3 has 14 residues. V lost 6 bases and J lost 3, with 14 bases in between.